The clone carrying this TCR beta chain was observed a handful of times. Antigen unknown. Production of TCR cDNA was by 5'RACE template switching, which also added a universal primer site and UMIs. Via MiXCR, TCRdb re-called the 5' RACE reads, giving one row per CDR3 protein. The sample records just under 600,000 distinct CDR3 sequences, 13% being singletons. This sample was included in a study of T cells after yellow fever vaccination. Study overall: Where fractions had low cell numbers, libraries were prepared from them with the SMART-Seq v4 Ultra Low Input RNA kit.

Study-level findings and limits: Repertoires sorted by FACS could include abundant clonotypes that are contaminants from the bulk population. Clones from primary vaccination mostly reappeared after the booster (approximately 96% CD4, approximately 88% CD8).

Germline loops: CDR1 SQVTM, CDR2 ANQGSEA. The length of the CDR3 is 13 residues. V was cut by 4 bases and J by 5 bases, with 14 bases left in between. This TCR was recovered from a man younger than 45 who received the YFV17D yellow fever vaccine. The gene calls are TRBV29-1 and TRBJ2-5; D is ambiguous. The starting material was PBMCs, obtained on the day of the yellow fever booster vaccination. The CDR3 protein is CSVVLTSVETQYF. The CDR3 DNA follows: TGCAGCGTTGTCCTCACCTCTGTCGAGACCCAGTACTTC. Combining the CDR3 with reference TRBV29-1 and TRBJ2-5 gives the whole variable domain SAVISQKPSRDICQRGTSLTIQCQVDSQVTMMFWYRQQPGQSLTLIATANQGSEATYESGFVIDKFPISRPNLTFSTLTVSNMSPEDSSIYLCSVVLTSVETQYFGPGTRLLVL.